This TCR beta chain was identified in a study of CD8 T cell repertoires and HIV-1 epitope variants. Study information: Separate from the cultures, 1M uncultured T cells served as baseline. General study findings and limits: Of under ten antigen-specific beta clonotypes, five to seven appeared to cross-react with escape variants. Nef KF9 drew roughly 5 clonotypes and HW9 one, without TAALDMSHF responses.

The germline V gene encodes CDR1 MNHEY and CDR2 SVGAGI. The CDR3 totals 13 residues. The germline V and J ends were trimmed by 3 bases and 12 bases, with 17 bases remaining between them. TCRdb keeps only in-frame clones here, not all; method: immunoSEQ multiplex PCR. The data hold 4,000 to 6,000 clones, with around 71% observed a single time. As to this clone: Antigen specificity is unknown.

This clonotype was obtained from a male donor with HIV. The sequenced material came from cultured CD8+ T cells derived from PBMCs. The chain recombines TRBV6-5 with TRBJ1-2; TRBD1 might be the D (6 bases). The CDR3 loop is CASSYGRGDVDTF. The CDR3 bases are TGTGCCAGCAGTTATGGGAGGGGGGACGTGGACACCTTC.